Below are 5 T cell receptor beta chains sequenced from a single sample in a study of blood T cell repertoires in COVID-19. Clones were read by immunoSEQ multiplex PCR, and TCRdb kept only the in-frame ones, dropping some. Seen here are 150,000 to 200,000 clones, 70% to 80% observed once, and the top ten hold nearly 6%. The sequenced sample consisted of peripheral blood. The origin of the receptors is a woman in her thirties or forties with COVID-19, enrolled during active disease.

This clone was seen just once. The chain joins TRBV7-2 to TRBJ2-2, with D unresolved. V gave up 5 bases and J gave up 6 bases, with 7 bases separating them. CDR1 is SGHTA and CDR2 is FQGNSA in the germline V gene. This CDR3 contains 12 residues. This CDR3 reads CASSPFPGELFF. CDR3 DNA: TGTGCCAGCAGCCCTTTTCCCGGGGAGCTGTTTTTT.

The CDR3 nucleotides are TGTGCCAGCAGCTTCGGGGGGCCCAACGAGCAGTTCTTC. It specifies CASSFGGPNEQFF. The genes are TRBV11-3 and TRBJ2-1, with D perhaps TRBD2 (7 bases). CDR3 length: 13 amino acids. CDR1 is SGHNT, CDR2 YENEEA, per germline. Trimming took off 3 bases at V and 10 bases at J, with 13 bases between the two ends.

V and J are TRBV30 and TRBJ1-1, with a tentative D call TRBD1 (5 bases). Germline V gene sequence: CDR1 GTSNPN, CDR2 SVGIG (reference sequence). This CDR3 has 13 residues. Trimming took 0 bases from V and 6 from J, leaving 11 bases between them. The CDR3 loop is CAWSVQWGAEAFF. The DNA of the CDR3 is TGTGCCTGGAGTGTTCAATGGGGGGCTGAAGCTTTCTTT. The whole variable domain, filled in from reference TRBV30 and TRBJ1-1, reads SQTIHQWPATLVQPVGSPLSLECTVEGTSNPNLYWYRQAAGRGLQLLFYSVGIGQISSEVPQNLSASRPQDRQFILSSKKLLLSDSGFYLCAWSVQWGAEAFFGQGTRLTVV.

The chain has TRBV4-2 and TRBJ2-1; weak D call: TRBD2 (6 bases). The CDR3 is 16 amino acids. The V and J ends lost 4 bases and 5 bases respectively, with 18 bases between them. CDR1 is LGHNA, CDR2 YNFKEQ, per germline. The CDR3 is CASSPLAGGSHNEQFF. In DNA, the CDR3 is TGTGCCAGCAGCCCCCTCGCCGGGGGTAGTCACAATGAGCAGTTCTTC.

The chain recombines TRBV7-9 with TRBJ2-2; the D gene is possibly TRBD2 (6 bases). The V end lost 5 bases, the J end lost 14 bases, and 27 bases lay between the germline ends. This CDR3 contains 16 residues. The V gene's germline CDR1 is SEHNR and CDR2 FQNEAQ (reference sequence). CDR3 nucleotide sequence: TGTGCCAGCAGCGACGGGACTCCCCGACCAAAACGGTTTCTGTTTTTT. As protein: CASSDGTPRPKRFLFF.